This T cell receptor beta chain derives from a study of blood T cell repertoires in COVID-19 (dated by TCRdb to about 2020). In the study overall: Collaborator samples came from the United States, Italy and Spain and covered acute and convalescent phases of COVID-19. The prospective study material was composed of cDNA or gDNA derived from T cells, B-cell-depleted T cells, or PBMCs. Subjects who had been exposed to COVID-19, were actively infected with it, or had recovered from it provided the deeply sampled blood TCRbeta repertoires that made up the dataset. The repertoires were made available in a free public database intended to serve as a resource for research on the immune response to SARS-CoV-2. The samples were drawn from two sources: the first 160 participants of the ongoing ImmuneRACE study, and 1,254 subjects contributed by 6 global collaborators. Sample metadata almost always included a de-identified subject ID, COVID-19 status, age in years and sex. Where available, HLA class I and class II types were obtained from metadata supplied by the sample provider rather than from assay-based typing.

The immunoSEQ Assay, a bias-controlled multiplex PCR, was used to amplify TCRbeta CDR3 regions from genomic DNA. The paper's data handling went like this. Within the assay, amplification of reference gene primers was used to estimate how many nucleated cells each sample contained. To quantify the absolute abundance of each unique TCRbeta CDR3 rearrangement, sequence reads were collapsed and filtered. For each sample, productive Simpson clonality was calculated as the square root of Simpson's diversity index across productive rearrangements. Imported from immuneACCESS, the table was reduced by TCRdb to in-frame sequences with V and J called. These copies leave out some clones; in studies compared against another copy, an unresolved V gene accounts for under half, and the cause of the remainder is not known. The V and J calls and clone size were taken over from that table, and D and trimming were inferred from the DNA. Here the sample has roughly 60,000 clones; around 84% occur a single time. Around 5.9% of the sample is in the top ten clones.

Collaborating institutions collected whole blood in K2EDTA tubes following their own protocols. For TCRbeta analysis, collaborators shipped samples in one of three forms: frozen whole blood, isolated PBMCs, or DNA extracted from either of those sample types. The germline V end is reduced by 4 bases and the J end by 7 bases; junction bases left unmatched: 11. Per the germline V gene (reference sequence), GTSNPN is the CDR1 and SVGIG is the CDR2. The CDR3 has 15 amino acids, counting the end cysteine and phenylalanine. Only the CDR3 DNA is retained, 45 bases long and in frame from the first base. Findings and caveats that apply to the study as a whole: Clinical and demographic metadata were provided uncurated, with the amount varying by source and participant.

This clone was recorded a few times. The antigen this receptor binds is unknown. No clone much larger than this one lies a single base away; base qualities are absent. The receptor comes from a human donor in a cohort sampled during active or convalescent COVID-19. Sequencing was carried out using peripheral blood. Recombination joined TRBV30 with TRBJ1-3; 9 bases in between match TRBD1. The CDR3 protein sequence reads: CAWTSGQGPRNTIYF. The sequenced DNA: TGTGCCTGGACCTCCGGACAGGGGCCGCGGAACACCATATATTTT.